Each of the 27 T cell receptor beta chains below was sequenced from the same sample in a study of neurological immune-mediated disorders. Via MiXCR, TCRdb re-called the 5' RACE reads, giving one row per CDR3 protein. The sample includes more than 8,000 distinct CDR3 sequences, approximately 22% of them seen just once. The specimen sequenced was CD8+ T cells from blood. The receptors stem from a woman between 35 and 50 years old with multiple sclerosis.

This clonotype was seen at least ten times. The chain has TRBV18 and TRBJ2-7; a possible D gene is TRBD1 (6 bases). Germline loops: CDR1 KGHSH, CDR2 LQKENI. The CDR3 runs to 13 residues. Trimming took 2 bases from V and 2 from J, leaving 7 bases between them. CDR3 residues: CASSPTGPYEQYF. The CDR3 DNA reads as TGTGCCAGCTCACCAACAGGGCCCTACGAGCAGTACTTC.

This clonotype has a count of ten or more. The chain uses TRBV12-3 or TRBV12-4 and TRBJ1-1; tentative D call: TRBD1 (5 bases). The V and J ends lost 6 bases and 6 bases respectively, with 11 bases between them. CDR3 length: 12 amino acids. In DNA form, the CDR3 reads TGTGCCAGCAGCACGGGGGTCCCTGAAGCTTTCTTT. This gives the protein CASSTGVPEAFF.

This clonotype was found a few times. The CDR3, as DNA: TGTGCCAGCAGTATGGGGGCCGGAGGACCCCTCCACTTT. It encodes CASSMGAGGPLHF. The J gene is TRBJ1-6, the V gene TRBV6-5, with a possible D match to TRBD1 (6 bases). CDR3 size: 13 residues. Germline V gives CDR1 MNHEY, CDR2 SVGAGI. The ends were cut back, 5 bases at V and 12 bases at J, with 14 bases in the middle.

This clonotype has a count of ten or more. CDR3 sequence: CSGVTARDEQFF. The CDR3, as DNA: TGCAGCGGAGTGACCGCGAGGGATGAGCAGTTCTTC. V and J are TRBV29-1 and TRBJ2-1; D might be TRBD2 (5 bases). The CDR3 has 12 residues. Germline V gene sequence: CDR1 SQVTM, CDR2 ANQGSEA. V lost 7 bases and J 8 bases, leaving 15 bases between the germline ends.

This clonotype has a count of ten or more. The gene calls are TRBV7-8 and TRBJ2-5, with D possibly matching TRBD2 (7 bases). This CDR3 is 13 amino acids long. Per germline, CDR1 SGHVS and CDR2 FQNEAQ. V was trimmed by 5 bases and J by 5 bases, leaving 12 bases between them. The CDR3 DNA reads as TGTGCCAGCAGCGGGGGGGCCCAGGAGACCCAGTACTTC. It translates to CASSGGAQETQYF.

This clonotype was seen many times. The chain uses TRBV5-1 and TRBJ1-2, with a possible D match to TRBD1 (5 bases). Trimming removed 4 bases from V and 4 bases from J, with 20 bases in between. The CDR3 is 16 residues long. Germline V gene sequence: CDR1 SGHRS, CDR2 YFSETQ. The CDR3 is CASSAGTDHLIYGYTF. CDR3 bases: TGCGCCAGCAGCGCGGGGACGGACCATCTAATCTATGGCTACACCTTC.

This clonotype qualifies as medium-sized. The V gene is TRBV4-1, the J gene TRBJ2-7; D gene unclear. The length of the CDR3 is 14 residues. The germline gives CDR1 MGHRA, CDR2 YSYEKL. V was shortened by 5 bases and J by 2 bases, with 13 bases between the two germline ends. CDR3 amino acids: CASSLHRETYEQYF. CDR3 nucleotide sequence: TGCGCCAGCAGCTTGCACAGAGAAACCTACGAGCAGTACTTC.

The V and J genes are TRBV29-1 and TRBJ1-1, with a weak D call TRBD1 (5 bases). This CDR3 has 13 residues. V lost 5 bases and J 1 base, leaving 11 bases between the germline ends. From germline, CDR1 is SQVTM and CDR2 ANQGSEA. CDR3 sequence reads: CSVQVGPNTEAFF. The CDR3 DNA sequence: TGCAGCGTTCAGGTGGGGCCGAACACTGAAGCTTTCTTT. Full variable domain (outside the CDR3, taken from reference TRBV29-1 and TRBJ1-1): SAVISQKPSRDICQRGTSLTIQCQVDSQVTMMFWYRQQPGQSLTLIATANQGSEATYESGFVIDKFPISRPNLTFSTLTVSNMSPEDSSIYLCSVQVGPNTEAFFGQGTRLTVV.

This clonotype is termed medium-sized. The chain joins TRBV20-1 to TRBJ2-7, with 7 nucleotides matching TRBD1. From germline, CDR1 is DFQATT and CDR2 SNEGSKA (reference sequence). J gave up 6 bases and V 2 bases, and 7 bases lay outside the gene matches. CDR3 length equals 13 residues. CDR3 sequence (DNA): TGCAGTGCTAGACCTACAGGGGCGGGCGAGCAGTACTTC. Protein product: CSARPTGAGEQYF.

By sample share, this clonotype is medium-sized. The chain couples TRBV12-3 or TRBV12-4 to TRBJ2-7; D remains unclear. The V end lost 4 bases, the J end lost 0 bases, and 1 base lay between the germline ends. The CDR3 is made up of 11 amino acids. This chain's CDR3 is CASSSSYEQYF. Here the CDR3 DNA reads TGTGCCAGCAGTTCCTCCTACGAGCAGTACTTC.

This clonotype is medium-sized in the sample. The genes are TRBV14 and TRBJ2-3; D might be TRBD1 or TRBD2, each matching 5 bases. V shed 3 bases and J shed 2 bases, with 15 bases lying between them. The germline CDR1 and CDR2 sequences are SGHDN and FVKESK. There are 16 residues in the CDR3. In DNA form, the CDR3 reads TGTGCCAGCAGCCAGTGGGACGGGGCTGACACAGATACGCAGTATTTT. This translates into CASSQWDGADTDTQYF.

The V and J genes are TRBV5-1 and TRBJ1-5; D might be TRBD1 (5 bases). Germline lookup yields CDR1 SGHRS and CDR2 YFSETQ. The CDR3 is made up of 15 amino acids. Trimming removed 1 base at V and 4 bases at J, with 12 bases between. Written as DNA, the CDR3 is TGCGCCAGCAGCTTGACTGGGGCTACTAATCAGCCCCAGCATTTT. Its protein is CASSLTGATNQPQHF.

The table lists this clonotype with many counts. The chain has TRBV13 and TRBJ2-1; 11 bases are shared with TRBD2. The germline gives CDR1 PRHDT, CDR2 FYEKMQ (reference sequence). With 5 bases clipped from V and 7 bases from J, the junction kept 4 bases outside the gene matches. The CDR3 length is 14 residues. The CDR3: CASSPGLAANEQFF. CDR3 sequence (DNA): TGTGCCAGCAGCCCGGGACTAGCGGCGAATGAGCAGTTCTTC.

This clonotype was detected many times. The chain employs TRBV18 and TRBJ1-6; the D is unclear. The CDR3 covers 15 residues. In germline, CDR1 is KGHSH, CDR2 LQKENI. Trimming cost V 4 bases and J 8 bases, with 15 bases left between them. As DNA, the CDR3 is TGTGCCAGCTCACTATCCGGGAGTCGGGATTCACCCCTCCACTTT. It translates to CASSLSGSRDSPLHF.

The chain uses TRBV29-1 and TRBJ2-2, with TRBD1 as a possible D gene (6 bases). V dropped 3 bases and J dropped 4 bases, with 12 bases sitting between them. This CDR3 has 14 residues. The germline V gene encodes CDR1 SQVTM and CDR2 ANQGSEA. CDR3 loop: CSVEGRGRTGELFF. CDR3 sequence (DNA): TGCAGCGTTGAGGGCAGGGGACGCACCGGGGAGCTGTTTTTT.

Judged by abundance, this clonotype is medium-sized (0.01 to 0.1%). The chain recombines TRBV4-1 with TRBJ1-6; D is ambiguous. The ends were cut back, 5 bases at V and 6 bases at J, with 17 bases in the middle. The CDR3 length is 16 residues. CDR1 is MGHRA and CDR2 is YSYEKL in the germline V gene. The CDR3 nucleotides read TGCGCCAGCAGCGAAAGGGTACAGCTTGTTAATTCACCCCTCCACTTT. Its protein is CASSERVQLVNSPLHF.

This clonotype has ten or more counts. The chain has TRBV29-1 and TRBJ2-5; TRBD1 matches at 9 bases. After removal of 7 bases from V and 5 bases from J, the junction contained 2 bases not matched to a gene. CDR3 size: 11 residues. The germline CDR1 and CDR2 sequences are SQVTM and ANQGSEA. The CDR3 nucleotides are TGCAGCGGCGGGACAGGGGAGACCCAGTACTTC. Translating gives CSGGTGETQYF.

A few counts support this clonotype. The V call is TRBV18, the J call TRBJ2-1; D is possibly TRBD2 (5 bases). This CDR3 is 15 amino acids long. Trimming cost V 4 bases and J 0 bases, with 10 bases left between them. Germline values: CDR1 KGHSH, CDR2 LQKENI. The CDR3 region has the DNA TGTGCCAGCTCACTCGAGGACTCCTCCTACAATGAGCAGTTCTTC. It is translated as CASSLEDSSYNEQFF.

There are many counts of this clonotype. The V gene is TRBV9, the J gene TRBJ1-2, with D hard to call. The CDR3 sequence is 14 residues long. Germline V CDR1 and CDR2: SGDLS, YYNGEE. Trimming pared 0 bases from V and 3 bases from J, leaving 9 bases between. CDR3: CASSVGRSHYGYTF. The CDR3 DNA sequence: TGTGCCAGCAGCGTAGGCAGGTCCCACTATGGCTACACCTTC.

For this clonotype: This may be a read error: a much more frequent sequence differs by one nucleotide. The rearrangement links TRBV6-5 to TRBJ2-2; TRBD2 matches 10 bases. With 4 bases clipped from V and 7 bases from J, the junction kept 6 bases outside the gene matches. CDR3 size: 15 residues. The V gene's germline CDR1 is MNHEY and CDR2 SVGAGI. CDR3 amino acids: CASSSLLAGNGELFF. CDR3 bases: TGTGCCAGCAGTTCCCTACTAGCGGGGAACGGGGAGCTGTTTTTT.

This chain links TRBV24-1 with TRBJ2-3, with 9 bases that match TRBD2. Trimming cost V 3 bases and J 3 bases; bases outside gene matches: 6. Looked up from germline, CDR1 is KGHDR and CDR2 is SFDVKD. This CDR3 spans 16 amino acids. CDR3 amino acids: CATSDRLAGSTDTQYF. The CDR3, as DNA: TGTGCCACCAGTGATCGGCTAGCGGGGAGTACAGATACGCAGTATTTT.

This clonotype was observed many times. The chain uses TRBV5-1 and TRBJ2-1, with 11 bases fitting TRBD2. The CDR3 extends over 15 amino acids. The germline CDR1 and CDR2 sequences are SGHRS and YFSETQ. The ends lost 0 bases at V and 8 bases at J; junction bases unmatched: 4. The CDR3 protein is CASSLVAGGFDEQFF. CDR3 DNA sequence: TGCGCCAGCAGCTTGGTAGCGGGGGGGTTCGATGAGCAGTTCTTC.

This clonotype was seen repeatedly, ten times or more. CDR3 protein: CASSQWAGSGVLGNQPQHF. CDR3 sequence (DNA): TGCGCCAGCAGCCAATGGGCAGGGTCGGGAGTCTTGGGCAATCAGCCCCAGCATTTT. The V gene is TRBV4-1, the J gene TRBJ1-5; tentative D call: TRBD1 (5 bases). The germline V gene encodes CDR1 MGHRA and CDR2 YSYEKL. Trimming shortened V by 2 bases and J by 2 bases, and 22 bases separated the two germline ends. The CDR3 loop spans 19 amino acids.

The chain employs TRBV20-1 and TRBJ1-1, with TRBD1 identical over 9 bases. The length of the CDR3 is 15 residues. V lost 6 bases and J lost 0; bases outside the gene matches: 8. Germline assignment: CDR1 DFQATT and CDR2 SNEGSKA (reference sequence). The CDR3 bases are TGCAGTGCGCAGACAGGGGGATCCATGAACACTGAAGCTTTCTTT. It is translated as CSAQTGGSMNTEAFF.

This clonotype was counted at least ten times. The V gene is TRBV5-6, the J gene TRBJ1-1; 9 bases match TRBD1. In germline, CDR1 is SGHDT, CDR2 YYEEEE. The CDR3 runs 15 residues. V trimming: 3 bases; J trimming: 0 bases; junction bases outside the gene matches: 3. CDR3 DNA: TGTGCCAGCAGCTGGGGGACAGGGCTGAACACTGAAGCTTTCTTT. Its translation is CASSWGTGLNTEAFF.

Ten or more counts support this clonotype. The chain combines TRBV7-6 with TRBJ1-5; D is unclear. The CDR3 has 17 residues. Germline V gene data show CDR1 as SGHVS and CDR2 as FNYEAQ. V gave up 5 bases and J gave up 2 bases, with 19 bases separating them. The CDR3 sequence: CASSLTLGGRGNQPQHF. The DNA of the CDR3 is TGTGCCAGCAGCCTTACTTTGGGTGGTAGGGGCAATCAGCCCCAGCATTTT.

The sample holds a few counts of this clonotype. V is TRBV5-1 and J is TRBJ2-1; TRBD2 matches at 12 bases. The CDR3 covers 14 residues. V shed 4 bases and J 6 bases; nucleotides not matched to a gene: 2. Germline V CDR1 and CDR2: SGHRS, YFSETQ. The CDR3, as DNA: TGCGCCAGCAGCCTAGCGGGGGGGAGCAATGAGCAGTTCTTC. Translating gives CASSLAGGSNEQFF.